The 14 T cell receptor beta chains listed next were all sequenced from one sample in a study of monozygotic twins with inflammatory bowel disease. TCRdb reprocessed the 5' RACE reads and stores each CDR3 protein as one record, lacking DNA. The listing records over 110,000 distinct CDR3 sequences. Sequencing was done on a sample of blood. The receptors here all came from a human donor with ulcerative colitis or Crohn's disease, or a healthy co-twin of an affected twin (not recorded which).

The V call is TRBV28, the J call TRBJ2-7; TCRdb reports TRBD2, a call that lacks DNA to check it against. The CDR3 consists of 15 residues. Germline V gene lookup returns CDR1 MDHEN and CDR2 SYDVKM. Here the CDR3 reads CASSLLAQTSYEQYF.

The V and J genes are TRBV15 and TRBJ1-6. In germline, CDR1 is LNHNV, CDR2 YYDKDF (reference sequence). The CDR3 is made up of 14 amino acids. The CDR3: CATSRVQGGSPLHF.

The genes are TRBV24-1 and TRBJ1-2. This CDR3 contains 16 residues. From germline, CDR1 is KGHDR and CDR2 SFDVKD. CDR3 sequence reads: CATSGSSTAVPYGYTF.

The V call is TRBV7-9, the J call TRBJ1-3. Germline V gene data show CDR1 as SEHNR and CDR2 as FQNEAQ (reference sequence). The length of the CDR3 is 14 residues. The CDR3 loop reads CASSSEGLGNTIYF.

The CDR3 loop reads CASSLGGTTSNYGYTF. The rearrangement links TRBV7-2 to TRBJ1-2; without DNA, the TCRdb call of TRBD1 cannot be checked. The CDR3 length is 16 residues. Looked up from germline, CDR1 is SGHTA and CDR2 is FQGNSA. Supplemented by reference TRBV7-2 and TRBJ1-2, the full variable domain reads GAGVSQSPSNKVTEKGKDVELRCDPISGHTALYWYRQSLGQGLEFLIYFQGNSAPDKSGLPSDRFSAERTGGSVSTLTIQRTQQEDSAVYLCASSLGGTTSNYGYTFGSGTRLTVV.

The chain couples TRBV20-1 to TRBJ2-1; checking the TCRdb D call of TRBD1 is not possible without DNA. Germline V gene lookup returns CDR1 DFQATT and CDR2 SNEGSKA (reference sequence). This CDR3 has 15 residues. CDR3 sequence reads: CSARDLQGASGEQFF.

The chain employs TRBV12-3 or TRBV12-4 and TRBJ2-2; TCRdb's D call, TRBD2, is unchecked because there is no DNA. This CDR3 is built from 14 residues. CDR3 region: CASTLGGGSGELFF.

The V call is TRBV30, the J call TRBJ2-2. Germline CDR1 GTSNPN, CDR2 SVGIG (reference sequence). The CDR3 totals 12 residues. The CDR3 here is CAWSGGGGELFF.

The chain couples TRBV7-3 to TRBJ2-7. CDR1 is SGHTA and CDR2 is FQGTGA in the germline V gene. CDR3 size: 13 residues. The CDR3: CASSLGGDYEQYF.

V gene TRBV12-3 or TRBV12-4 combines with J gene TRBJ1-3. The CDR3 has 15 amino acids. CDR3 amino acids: CASSFQVLSGNTIYF.

The CDR3 reads CASSQDLVAGASYEQYF. The chain employs TRBV3-1 and TRBJ2-7; TCRdb indicates TRBD2, and absent DNA this call remains unverified. The germline V gene has CDR1 LGHDT and CDR2 YNNKEL (reference sequence). This CDR3 has 17 amino acids.

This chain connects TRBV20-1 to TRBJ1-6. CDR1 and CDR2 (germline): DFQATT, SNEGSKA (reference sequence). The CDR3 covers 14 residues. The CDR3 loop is CSANPELRDSPLHF.

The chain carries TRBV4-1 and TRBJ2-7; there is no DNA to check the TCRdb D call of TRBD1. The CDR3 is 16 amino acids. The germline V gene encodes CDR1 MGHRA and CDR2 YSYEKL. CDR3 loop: CASSQEDRANTYEQYF.

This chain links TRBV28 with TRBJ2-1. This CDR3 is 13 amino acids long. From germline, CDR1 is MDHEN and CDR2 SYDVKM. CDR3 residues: CASRRTEYNEQFF.